The sequence of this T cell receptor beta chain was determined in a study of cytomegalovirus exposure and HLA in healthy donors. V lost 6 bases to trimming and J lost 7 bases; unmatched junction nucleotides: 5. There are 14 residues in the CDR3. Germline V gene data show CDR1 as MNHNS and CDR2 as SASEGT. It was with 60 Vbeta and 13 Jbeta primers that the PCR ran. Sequencing was performed with immunoSEQ multiplex PCR; in TCRdb, only in-frame clones are kept and a portion is missing. The data hold 80,000 to 100,000 clones, with around 77% observed a single time. In its sample, this clone is medium-sized. Its antigen is not known. Other DNA sequences in this specimen translate into the identical CDR3. Broader study findings: Trimming of TCR beta V- and J-genes showed a link, identified in a later analysis, to a missense DCLRE1C variant.

The source is a man aged 40-49 years in good health and CMV-seronegative. The J gene is TRBJ1-6, the V gene TRBV6-1, with 8 bases identical to TRBD1. The sequencing sample was made of PBMCs. The CDR3 reads CASSGQGDNSPLHF. The CDR3 nucleotides are TGTGCCAGCAGCGGACAGGGAGACAATTCACCCCTCCACTTT.